This T cell receptor (beta chain) was observed in a study of chemoradiotherapy in HPV16-positive cancers. Study results and caveats: In HPV16-positive patients, HPV-responsive T-cell expansion tracked better recurrence-free survival.

Repertoires were sampled repeatedly during chemoradiotherapy. Assay used: immunoSEQ multiplex PCR; TCRdb lists only in-frame clones, some missing. The sample consists of around 19,000 clones, 90% of them appearing once. Concerning this clone: Its antigen is unknown.

Germline V gene sequence: CDR1 MNHEY, CDR2 SMNVEV (reference sequence). The CDR3 spans 12 residues. Trimming took off 3 bases at V and 10 bases at J, with 11 bases between the two ends. The V and J genes are TRBV27 and TRBJ2-3; the D gene is possibly TRBD2 (6 bases). The TCR sequence derives from a human donor with HPV-associated anogenital cancer. This specimen was blood, taken from a patient who underwent chemoradiotherapy. The CDR3 sequence: CASSFTWEAQYF. The CDR3 DNA reads TGTGCCAGCAGTTTCACCTGGGAGGCGCAGTATTTT.